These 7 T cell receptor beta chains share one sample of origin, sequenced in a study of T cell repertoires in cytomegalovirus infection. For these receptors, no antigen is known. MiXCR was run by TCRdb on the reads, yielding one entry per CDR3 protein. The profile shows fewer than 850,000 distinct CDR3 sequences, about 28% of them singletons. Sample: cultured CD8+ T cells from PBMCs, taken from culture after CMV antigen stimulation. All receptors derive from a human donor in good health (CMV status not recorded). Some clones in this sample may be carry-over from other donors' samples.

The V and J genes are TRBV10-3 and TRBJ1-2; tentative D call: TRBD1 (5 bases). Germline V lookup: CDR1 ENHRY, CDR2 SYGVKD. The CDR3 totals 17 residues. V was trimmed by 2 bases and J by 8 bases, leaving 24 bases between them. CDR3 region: CAISESLKGHPLYGYTF. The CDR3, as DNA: TGTGCCATCAGTGAGAGCCTTAAGGGGCATCCCTTGTACGGCTACACCTTC.

CDR3 nucleotides: TGTGCCAGCAGTTTATCGGAGACAGGGGGCCGTGGCTACACCTTC. It yields the protein CASSLSETGGRGYTF. The chain joins TRBV27 to TRBJ1-2; 10 nucleotides match TRBD1. This CDR3 has 15 amino acids. The germline V gene encodes CDR1 MNHEY and CDR2 SMNVEV (reference sequence). V gave up 0 bases and J gave up 7 bases; unmatched junction bases: 5.

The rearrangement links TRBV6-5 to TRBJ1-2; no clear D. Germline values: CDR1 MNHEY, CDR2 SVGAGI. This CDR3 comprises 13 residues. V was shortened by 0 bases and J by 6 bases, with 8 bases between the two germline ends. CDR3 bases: TGTGCCAGCAGTTACTCGAATTTGGATGGCTACACCTTC. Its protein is CASSYSNLDGYTF.

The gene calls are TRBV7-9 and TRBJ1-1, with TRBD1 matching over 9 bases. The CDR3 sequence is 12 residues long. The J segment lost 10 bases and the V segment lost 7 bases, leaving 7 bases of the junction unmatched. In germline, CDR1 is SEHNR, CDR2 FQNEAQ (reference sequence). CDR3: CASTLGQGVAFF. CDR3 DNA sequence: TGTGCCAGCACCCTGGGACAGGGTGTAGCTTTCTTT.

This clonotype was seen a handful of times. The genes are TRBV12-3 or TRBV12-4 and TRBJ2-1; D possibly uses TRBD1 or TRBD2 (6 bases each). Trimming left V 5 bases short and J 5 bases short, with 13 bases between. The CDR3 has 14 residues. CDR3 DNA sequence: TGTGCCAGCAGTGTACGGGGGCCCCACAATGAGCAGTTCTTC. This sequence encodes CASSVRGPHNEQFF.

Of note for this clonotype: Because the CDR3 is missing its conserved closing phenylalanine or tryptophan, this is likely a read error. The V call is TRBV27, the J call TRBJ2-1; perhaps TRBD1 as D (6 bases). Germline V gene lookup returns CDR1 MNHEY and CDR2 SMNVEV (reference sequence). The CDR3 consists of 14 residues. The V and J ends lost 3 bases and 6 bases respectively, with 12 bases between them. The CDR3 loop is CASSFQGFFNEQFS. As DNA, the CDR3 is TGTGCCAGCAGTTTTCAGGGGTTTTTCAATGAGCAGTTCTCC.

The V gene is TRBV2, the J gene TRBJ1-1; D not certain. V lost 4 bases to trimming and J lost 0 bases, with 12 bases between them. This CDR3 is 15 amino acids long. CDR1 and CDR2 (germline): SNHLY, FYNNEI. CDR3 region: CASSGVGILNTEAFF. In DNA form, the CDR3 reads TGTGCCAGCAGTGGAGTGGGCATATTGAACACTGAAGCTTTCTTT.